Listed below are T cell receptor beta chains from one sample, sequenced in a study of regulatory and conventional T cells in RAG deficiency. Sequencing used immunoSEQ multiplex PCR; TCRdb keeps in-frame clones, though not all of them. The sample yields about 46,000 clones, about 87% seen once. Another study also made use of these data, one on regulatory T cells.

Sequenced input: CD4+ effector T cells sorted from blood. The receptor set was obtained from a human donor in good health. The CDR3 runs from the conserved cysteine through the conserved F or W. A D gene is named only where the DNA matches it firmly. For some rows the clone size is stated as once, few or many, or as a class when expanded; others skip it.

d_call j_call v_call clone_size cdr3_aa cdr3_nt
NA TRBJ1-2 TRBV28 NA CASSFGVVGGSDGYTF TGTGCCAGCAGTTTCGGGGTGGTCGGGGGCTCGGATGGCTACACCTTC
NA TRBJ1-1 TRBV16 NA CASSQAFQVPTEAFF TGTGCCAGCAGCCAAGCATTCCAGGTTCCCACTGAAGCTTTCTTT
NA TRBJ1-4 TRBV30 once CAWSLGGGDEKLFF TGTGCCTGGAGTCTCGGGGGGGGCGATGAAAAACTGTTTTTT
TRBD1 TRBJ1-5 TRBV18 NA CASSPPGQYSNQPQHF TGTGCCAGCTCACCACCGGGACAGTATAGCAATCAGCCCCAGCATTTT
NA TRBJ2-7 TRBV11-2 NA CASSFSYDSYSSYEQYF TGTGCCAGCAGCTTCTCTTACGACAGCTACAGCTCCTACGAGCAGTACTTC
NA TRBJ2-5 TRBV7-9 NA CASSLGSGAQETQYF TGTGCCAGCAGCTTAGGGTCAGGGGCCCAAGAGACCCAGTACTTC
NA TRBJ1-3 TRBV2 NA CASRPPVAGGGNTIYF TGTGCCAGCAGGCCCCCTGTGGCTGGGGGGGGAAACACCATATATTTT
NA TRBJ2-3 TRBV7-9 NA CASSRARYSSTDTQYF TGTGCCAGCAGCCGAGCTAGATACTCTAGCACAGATACGCAGTATTTT
NA TRBJ2-2 TRBV7-9 once CASSLRSSSTGELFF TGTGCCAGCAGCTTAAGGAGTTCCTCCACCGGGGAGCTGTTTTTT
TRBD1 TRBJ1-5 TRBV10-2 NA CASKGQFNQPQHF TGCGCCAGCAAGGGACAGTTCAATCAGCCCCAGCATTTT
NA TRBJ1-1 TRBV10-3 NA CAISESSLEGAFF TGTGCCATCAGTGAGTCCAGCTTGGAGGGAGCTTTCTTT
NA TRBJ2-1 TRBV13 NA CASSSHNEQFF TGTGCCAGCAGCTCACACAATGAGCAGTTCTTC
NA TRBJ2-5 TRBV9 NA CASSVGLTKETQYF TGTGCCAGCAGCGTAGGACTAACTAAAGAGACCCAGTACTTC
TRBD1 TRBJ2-1 TRBV18 once CASSPPRYRGDEQFF TGTGCCAGCTCACCCCCGCGGTACAGGGGTGATGAGCAGTTCTTC
NA TRBJ2-2 TRBV19 NA CASSILAGELFF TGTGCCAGTAGTATATTGGCCGGGGAGCTGTTTTTT
NA TRBJ2-2 TRBV30 NA CAWIGPGSNTGELFF TGTGCCTGGATCGGTCCTGGATCGAACACCGGGGAGCTGTTTTTT
NA TRBJ2-2 TRBV2 NA CASSESGVGATGKLFF TGTGCCAGCAGTGAAAGTGGGGTAGGGGCCACCGGGAAGCTGTTTTTT
NA TRBJ1-4 TRBV5-1 NA CASSLSGSRGEKLFF TGCGCCAGCAGCTTGTCTGGGTCCAGGGGAGAAAAACTGTTTTTT
NA TRBJ2-1 TRBV9 NA CASSPLESTYNEQFF TGTGCCAGCAGCCCCTTAGAATCAACCTACAATGAGCAGTTCTTC
NA TRBJ2-7 TRBV5-1 once CASSFVSGYEQYF TGCGCCAGCAGCTTTGTTTCGGGCTACGAGCAGTACTTC
NA TRBJ1-2 TRBV7-2 NA CASTHPGGGWGYTF TGTGCCAGCACCCACCCGGGGGGGGGATGGGGCTACACCTTC
NA TRBJ2-1 TRBV28 NA CASRPPRVEGRGRNEQFF TGTGCCAGCAGGCCCCCGCGTGTTGAAGGGCGAGGTAGGAATGAGCAGTTCTTC
NA TRBJ2-2 TRBV7-2 NA CASSFFSPRELFF TGTGCCAGCAGCTTCTTTAGTCCCCGGGAGCTGTTTTTT
TRBD2 TRBJ2-7 TRBV28 NA CASTPPGGREQYF TGTGCCAGCACCCCCCCGGGAGGGAGGGAGCAGTACTTC
NA TRBJ2-3 TRBV11-3 NA CASSLERDTQYF TGTGCCAGCAGCTTAGAACGAGATACGCAGTATTTT
TRBD1 TRBJ1-1 TRBV25-1 NA CASSDAGQGKTEAFF TGTGCCAGCAGTGATGCAGGACAGGGTAAGACTGAAGCTTTCTTT
TRBD2 TRBJ2-3 TRBV9 NA CASSVLAGETDTQYF TGTGCCAGCAGCGTCCTAGCGGGAGAAACAGATACGCAGTATTTT
TRBD1 TRBJ1-2 TRBV6-6 NA CASSYPPTGEGLCYTF TGTGCCAGCAGTTACCCACCGACAGGGGAAGGACTATGCTACACCTTC
NA TRBJ2-3 TRBV5-1 NA CAIPLPNWVAGTDTQYF TGCGCCATCCCTCTTCCGAACTGGGTAGCGGGCACAGATACGCAGTATTTT
TRBD2 TRBJ2-1 TRBV12-5 once CASGLVDGRGNEQFF TGTGCTAGTGGTTTGGTGGACGGGAGGGGCAATGAGCAGTTCTTC
TRBD2 TRBJ2-1 TRBV5-1 few CASSPQLAGGNEQFF TGCGCCAGCAGCCCTCAACTAGCGGGAGGTAATGAGCAGTTCTTC
NA TRBJ2-1 TRBV9 NA CASSVETTSWGEQFF TGTGCCAGCAGCGTAGAGACCACAAGTTGGGGTGAGCAGTTCTTC
NA TRBJ2-5 TRBV7-2 NA CASSTTWETQYF TGTGCCAGCAGCACGACTTGGGAGACCCAGTACTTC
TRBD1 TRBJ2-1 TRBV11-3 NA CASSFQGAGQFF TGTGCCAGCAGCTTTCAGGGGGCAGGGCAGTTCTTC
NA TRBJ2-7 TRBV21-1 NA CASSKERTYEQYF TGTGCCAGCAGCAAAGAAAGGACCTACGAGCAGTACTTC
NA TRBJ2-2 TRBV19 NA CASSAAVSTGELFF TGTGCCAGTAGTGCGGCGGTGAGCACCGGGGAGCTGTTTTTT
NA TRBJ2-7 TRBV21-1 NA CASSKAPQFSYEQYF TGTGCCAGCAGCAAAGCTCCACAGTTTTCCTACGAGCAGTACTTC
NA TRBJ2-2 TRBV7-3 NA CASSSVGEAGELFF TGTGCCAGCAGCTCAGTCGGGGAGGCCGGGGAGCTGTTTTTT
TRBD2 TRBJ2-1 TRBV6-5 NA CASSYRGLAGNEQFF TGTGCCAGCAGTTACAGGGGACTAGCGGGCAATGAGCAGTTCTTC
NA TRBJ1-1 TRBV7-9 NA CASSFRGENTEAFF TGTGCCAGCAGCTTCCGGGGGGAGAACACTGAAGCTTTCTTT